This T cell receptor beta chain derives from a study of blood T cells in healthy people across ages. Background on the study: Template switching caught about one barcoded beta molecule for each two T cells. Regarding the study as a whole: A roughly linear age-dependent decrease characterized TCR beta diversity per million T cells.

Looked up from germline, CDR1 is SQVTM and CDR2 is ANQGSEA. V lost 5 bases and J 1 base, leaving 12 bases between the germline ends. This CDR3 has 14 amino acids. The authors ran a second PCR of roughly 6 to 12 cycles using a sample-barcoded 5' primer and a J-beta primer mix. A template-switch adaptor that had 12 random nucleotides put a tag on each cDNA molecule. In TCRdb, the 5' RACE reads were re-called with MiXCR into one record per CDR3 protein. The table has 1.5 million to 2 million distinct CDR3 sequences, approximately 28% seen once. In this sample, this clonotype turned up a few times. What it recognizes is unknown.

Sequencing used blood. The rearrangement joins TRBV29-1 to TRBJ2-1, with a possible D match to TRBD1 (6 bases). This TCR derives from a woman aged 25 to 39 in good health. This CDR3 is CSVRSGASYNEQFF. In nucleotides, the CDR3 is TGCAGCGTTCGATCAGGGGCTTCCTACAATGAGCAGTTCTTC.